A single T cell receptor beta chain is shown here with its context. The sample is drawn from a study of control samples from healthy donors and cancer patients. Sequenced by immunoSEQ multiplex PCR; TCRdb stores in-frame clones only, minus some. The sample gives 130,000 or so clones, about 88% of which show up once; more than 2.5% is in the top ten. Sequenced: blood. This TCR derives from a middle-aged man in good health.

The CDR3 sequence is CASSLVIAGGHSGANVLTF. Written as DNA, the CDR3 is TGTGCCAGCAGCTTAGTAATAGCGGGGGGCCACTCTGGGGCCAACGTCCTGACTTTC. The chain combines TRBV7-8 with TRBJ2-6; 10 nucleotides line up with TRBD2. V shed 1 base, J shed 0 bases, and the junction held 6 bases outside the gene matches. Germline V gene sequence: CDR1 SGHVS, CDR2 FQNEAQ. The CDR3 totals 19 residues.